The following is a TCR beta chain sequence with its context. These data come from a study of T cells expressing NK-cell markers. The authors generated TCR beta cDNA through 5'RACE template switching with UMIs. From its re-call of the 5' RACE reads, TCRdb lists each CDR3 protein once, without DNA. The repertoire table contains some 280,000 distinct CDR3 sequences. CDR1 and CDR2 (germline): ENHRY, SYGVKD. The CDR3 is made up of 15 amino acids. Sequences were obtained from blood T cells: a sorted CD56 or NKG2C T cell subset, CD4+ or CD8+ T cells, or bulk PBMC T cells (not recorded which). The receptor comes from a man younger than 35 in good health. This chain connects TRBV10-3 to TRBJ2-5; TCRdb indicates TRBD1, and absent DNA this call remains unverified. The CDR3 reads CAISESRGPQETQYF.